This passage covers 7 T cell receptor beta chains from one sample sequenced in a study of blood T cell repertoires in COVID-19. The table came from immunoSEQ multiplex PCR; TCRdb's copy has only in-frame clones and leaves some out. The top ten hold 2.5% to 3.5% of the sample, which has roughly 140,000 clones, 80% to 90% seen once. Sequencing was carried out using peripheral blood. The receptors shown here come from a woman aged 55-70 years with active COVID-19.

The chain employs TRBV11-3 and TRBJ2-1, with 15 bases identical to TRBD2. Germline V CDR1 and CDR2: SGHNT, YENEEA. The trim removed 4 bases at V and 0 bases at J, leaving 7 bases unmatched. The CDR3 contains 19 residues. The CDR3, as DNA: TGTGCCAGCAGCTCGCGGACTAGCGGGAGGGATAGCTCCTACAATGAGCAGTTCTTC. Protein sequence: CASSSRTSGRDSSYNEQFF.

The chain couples TRBV7-2 to TRBJ2-2; perhaps TRBD1 as D (6 bases). Germline V gene sequence: CDR1 SGHTA, CDR2 FQGNSA. Trimming stripped 8 bases from V and 6 bases from J, with 25 bases between. CDR3 length: 17 residues. CDR3 in DNA: TGTGCCAGCTCTGGACCAGGGGAAGTGTTTTTGTCCGGGGAGCTGTTTTTT. Translation: CASSGPGEVFLSGELFF.

This chain connects TRBV30 to TRBJ2-3; weak D call: TRBD1 (5 bases). V was shortened by 6 bases and J by 2 bases, with 18 bases between the two germline ends. The CDR3 totals 15 residues. Germline lookup yields CDR1 GTSNPN and CDR2 SVGIG (reference sequence). CDR3 in DNA: TGTGCCTGCCTCTCGGACATCCCCTTCACAGATACGCAGTATTTT. This gives the protein CACLSDIPFTDTQYF.

The chain is built from TRBV18 and TRBJ1-5; 8 bases map to TRBD1. J lost 6 bases, V lost 4 bases, and 5 bases had no gene match. The CDR3 sequence is 14 residues long. Germline lookup yields CDR1 KGHSH and CDR2 LQKENI. CDR3 protein: CASSRTGPPQPQHF. The CDR3 DNA is TGTGCCAGCTCACGGACAGGGCCCCCTCAGCCCCAGCATTTT.

The J gene is TRBJ2-7, the V gene TRBV9; weak D call: TRBD1 (5 bases). Germline V gives CDR1 SGDLS, CDR2 YYNGEE. Trimming stripped 0 bases from V and 5 bases from J, with 18 bases between. The CDR3 has 16 residues. The CDR3 spells CASSVELSAGQHEQYF. CDR3 DNA sequence: TGTGCCAGCAGCGTAGAATTGTCGGCAGGGCAGCACGAGCAGTACTTC.

This clone was detected only once. The rearrangement links TRBV5-4 to TRBJ2-2; TRBD2 matches at 10 bases. CDR1 is SGHNT and CDR2 is YYREEE in the germline V gene (reference sequence). The CDR3 spans 16 residues. Unmatched junction bases numbered 2, after V lost 3 bases and J lost 0 bases. CDR3 coding DNA: TGTGCCAGCAGCTCACTAGCGGGGCCGAACACCGGGGAGCTGTTTTTT. Its translation is CASSSLAGPNTGELFF.

Of note for this clone: At one of its ends the junction is not consistent with the germline gene, which may arise from a read error. The gene calls are TRBV4-2 and TRBJ2-1, with a tentative D call TRBD1 (6 bases). Germline V gene data show CDR1 as LGHNA and CDR2 as YNFKEQ. The CDR3 is 16 amino acids. In DNA, the CDR3 is TGTGCCAGCAGCCAAGACCTAAGGGGGTTCGTTTTTGGGCCCCTCTTC. This codes for CASSQDLRGFVFGPLF.